The 11 T cell receptor beta chains below come from one sample, sequenced in a study of T cell changes during pregnancy in multiple sclerosis. Sequencing used immunoSEQ multiplex PCR; TCRdb keeps in-frame clones, though not all of them. The data show around 28,000 clones, just over 90% seen once. The specimen was CD8+ T cells from peripheral blood mononuclear cells, collected in the second trimester of pregnancy. The receptors were sampled from a female donor with multiple sclerosis, enrolled in a pregnancy study.

The rearrangement uses TRBV19 and TRBJ2-3, with a tentative D call TRBD2 (6 bases). The CDR3 is made up of 14 amino acids. The germline V gene encodes CDR1 LNHDA and CDR2 SQIVND (reference sequence). V was shortened by 3 bases and J by 1 base, with 8 bases between the two germline ends. The CDR3 loop is CASSMGGGTDTQYF. DNA for the CDR3: TGTGCCAGTAGTATGGGGGGAGGCACAGATACGCAGTATTTT.

V and J are TRBV27 and TRBJ2-7; the D is unclear. Germline V gene data show CDR1 as MNHEY and CDR2 as SMNVEV (reference sequence). The CDR3 spans 16 residues. Trimming took off 4 bases at V and 1 base at J, with 17 bases between the two ends. Here the CDR3 DNA reads TGTGCCAGCAGTTCATCTGTCGGTAGCTTATCCTACGAGCAGTACTTC. It encodes CASSSSVGSLSYEQYF.

V usage is TRBV4-1 and J usage is TRBJ2-1; a weak D match, TRBD2 (6 bases). The CDR3 contains 17 residues. The V end was cut by 4 bases, the J end by 0 bases, with 16 bases between. The germline CDR1 and CDR2 sequences are MGHRA and YSYEKL. CDR3 loop: CASSPRTSQSSYNEQFF. The CDR3 DNA sequence: TGCGCCAGCAGCCCACGCACTAGCCAGAGCTCCTACAATGAGCAGTTCTTC.

This chain joins TRBV19 and TRBJ1-2, with TRBD1 identical over 8 bases. This CDR3 region has 12 residues. The junction had 4 bases not matched to a gene; V was cut back by 6 bases and J by 7 bases. Germline loops: CDR1 LNHDA, CDR2 SQIVND (reference sequence). CDR3 bases: TGTGCCAGTAGGGGACAGGAGGTTGGCTACACCTTC. Translation: CASRGQEVGYTF.

Here the CDR3 reads CASSSAERQGGYEQYF. In nucleotides, the CDR3 is TGTGCCAGCAGTTCAGCGGAAAGACAGGGGGGTTACGAGCAGTACTTC. This chain links TRBV7-9 with TRBJ2-7; TRBD1 agrees at 9 bases. The CDR3 spans 16 residues. Per germline, CDR1 SEHNR and CDR2 FQNEAQ (reference sequence). Germline trimming cut 6 bases from V and 4 bases from J; bases unmatched to any gene: 13.

The chain carries TRBV7-9 and TRBJ2-1; D gene ambiguous. CDR1 SEHNR and CDR2 FQNEAQ come from the germline V gene (reference sequence). The V end lost 1 base, the J end lost 10 bases, and 11 bases lay between the germline ends. The CDR3 has 13 residues. CDR3 sequence reads: CASSLGSSGEQFF. CDR3 DNA sequence: TGTGCCAGCAGCTTAGGGTCCAGTGGCGAGCAGTTCTTC.

The gene calls are TRBV6-5 and TRBJ1-1; unclear D gene. The CDR3 totals 13 residues. Germline lookup yields CDR1 MNHEY and CDR2 SVGAGI. V lost 2 bases to trimming and J lost 4 bases, with 8 bases between them. The CDR3 here is CASSYVRSTEAFF. CDR3 bases: TGTGCCAGCAGTTACGTGAGAAGCACTGAAGCTTTCTTT.

This rearrangement joins TRBV9 to TRBJ2-3; D ambiguous. The germline V gene has CDR1 SGDLS and CDR2 YYNGEE. The CDR3 is 16 residues long. V was cut by 5 bases and J by 2 bases, with 18 bases left in between. CDR3 loop: CASRDPRDGYTDTQYF. Here the CDR3 DNA reads TGTGCCAGCAGAGACCCTAGAGATGGATACACAGATACGCAGTATTTT.

The V gene is TRBV11-2, the J gene TRBJ2-1; 12 positions match TRBD2. The J segment lost 0 bases and the V segment lost 3 bases, leaving 9 bases of the junction unmatched. CDR1 SGHAT and CDR2 FQNNGV come from the germline V gene. The CDR3 has 19 amino acids. The DNA for the CDR3 is TGTGCCAGCAGCTTCCTAGCGGGAGGGCCAGGGAGCTCCTACAATGAGCAGTTCTTC. Translated: CASSFLAGGPGSSYNEQFF.

The J gene is TRBJ2-5, the V gene TRBV7-8; tentative D call: TRBD1 (6 bases). Between the trimmed V and J ends, which lost 4 bases and 4 bases, there was a span of 16 bases. The CDR3 has 15 residues. Germline V CDR1 and CDR2: SGHVS, FQNEAQ. The CDR3: CASSWLGAWGETQYF. The DNA for the CDR3 is TGTGCCAGCAGCTGGCTGGGGGCCTGGGGAGAGACCCAGTACTTC.

V usage is TRBV5-6 and J usage is TRBJ2-5; D possibly corresponds to TRBD2 (5 bases). CDR1 is SGHDT and CDR2 is YYEEEE in the germline V gene. This CDR3 is 13 amino acids long. With 0 bases removed from V and 9 bases from J, the gap between germline ends came to 12 bases. CDR3: CASSLANGKSQYF. The CDR3 bases are TGTGCCAGCAGCTTGGCCAACGGGAAGTCCCAGTACTTC.